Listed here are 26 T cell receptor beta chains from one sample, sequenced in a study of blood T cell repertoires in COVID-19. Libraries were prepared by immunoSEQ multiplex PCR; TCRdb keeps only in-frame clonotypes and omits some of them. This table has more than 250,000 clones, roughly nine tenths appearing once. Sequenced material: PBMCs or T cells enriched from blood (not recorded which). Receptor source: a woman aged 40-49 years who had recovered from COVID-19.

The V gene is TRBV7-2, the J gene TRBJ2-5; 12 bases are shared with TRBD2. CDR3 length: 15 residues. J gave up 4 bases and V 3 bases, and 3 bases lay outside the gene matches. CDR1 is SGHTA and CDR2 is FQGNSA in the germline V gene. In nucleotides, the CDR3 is TGTGCCAGCAGCTTGCCTAGCGGGGGGGGAGAGACCCAGTACTTC. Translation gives CASSLPSGGGETQYF.

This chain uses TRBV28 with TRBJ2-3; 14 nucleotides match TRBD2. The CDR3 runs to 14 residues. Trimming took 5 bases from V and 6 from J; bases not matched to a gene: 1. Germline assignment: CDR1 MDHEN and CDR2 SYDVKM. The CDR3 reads CASSGLAGGDTQYF. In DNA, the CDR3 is TGTGCCAGCAGTGGACTAGCGGGAGGTGATACGCAGTATTTT.

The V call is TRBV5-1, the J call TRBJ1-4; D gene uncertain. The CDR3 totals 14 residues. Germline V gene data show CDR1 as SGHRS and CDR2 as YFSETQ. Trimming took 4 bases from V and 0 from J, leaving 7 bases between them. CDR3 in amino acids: CASSRRSTNEKLFF. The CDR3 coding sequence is TGCGCCAGCAGCAGGAGGTCAACTAATGAAAAACTGTTTTTT.

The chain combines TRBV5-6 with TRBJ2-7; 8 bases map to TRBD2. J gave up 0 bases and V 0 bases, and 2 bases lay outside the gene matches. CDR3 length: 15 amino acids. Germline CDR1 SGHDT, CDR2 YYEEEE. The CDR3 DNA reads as TGTGCCAGCAGCTTGGGCGGGAGGTCCTCCTACGAGCAGTACTTC. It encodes CASSLGGRSSYEQYF.

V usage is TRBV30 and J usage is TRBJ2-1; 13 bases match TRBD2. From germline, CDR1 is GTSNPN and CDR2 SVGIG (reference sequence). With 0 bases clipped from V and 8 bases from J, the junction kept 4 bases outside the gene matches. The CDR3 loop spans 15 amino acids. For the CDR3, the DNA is TGTGCCTGGAGTGTACTACTAGCGGGAGGGGATGAGCAGTTCTTC. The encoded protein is CAWSVLLAGGDEQFF.

CDR3 residues: CASSQPPVAGDNEQFF. CDR3 sequence (DNA): TGTGCCAGCAGCCAACCCCCCGTAGCGGGCGACAATGAGCAGTTCTTC. The chain links TRBV3-1 (or the pseudogene TRBV3-2) to TRBJ2-1; 7 nucleotides agree with TRBD2. Germline V gene lookup returns CDR1 LGHDT and CDR2 YNNKEL (reference sequence). J was trimmed by 5 bases and V by 2 bases; bases with no gene match: 9. The CDR3 consists of 16 residues.

This chain's CDR3 is CASSDPSRGGGSPLHF. CDR3 sequence (DNA): TGTGCCAGCAGTGACCCTAGCCGGGGGGGAGGCTCACCCCTCCACTTT. This chain uses TRBV25-1 with TRBJ1-6; D is perhaps TRBD1 (5 bases). This CDR3 has 16 residues. CDR1 is MGHDK and CDR2 is SYGVNS in the germline V gene. V shed 3 bases and J shed 10 bases, with 19 bases lying between them.

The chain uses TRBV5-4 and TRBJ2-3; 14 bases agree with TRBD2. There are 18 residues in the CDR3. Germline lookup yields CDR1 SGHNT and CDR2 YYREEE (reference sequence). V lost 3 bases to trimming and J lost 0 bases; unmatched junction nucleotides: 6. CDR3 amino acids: CASSSPGLAGASTDTQYF. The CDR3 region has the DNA TGTGCCAGCAGCTCGCCGGGACTAGCGGGAGCCAGCACAGATACGCAGTATTTT. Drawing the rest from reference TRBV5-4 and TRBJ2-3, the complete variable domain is ETGVTQSPTHLIKTRGQQVTLRCSSQSGHNTVSWYQQALGQGPQFIFQYYREEENGRGNFPPRFSGLQFPNYSSELNVNALELDDSALYLCASSSPGLAGASTDTQYFGPGTRLTVL.

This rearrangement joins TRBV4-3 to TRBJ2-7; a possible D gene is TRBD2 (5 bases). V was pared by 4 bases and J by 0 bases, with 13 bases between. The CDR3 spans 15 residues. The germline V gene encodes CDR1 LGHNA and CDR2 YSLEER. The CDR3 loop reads CASSPPGSSSYEQYF. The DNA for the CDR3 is TGCGCCAGCAGCCCCCCGGGGTCTAGCTCCTACGAGCAGTACTTC.

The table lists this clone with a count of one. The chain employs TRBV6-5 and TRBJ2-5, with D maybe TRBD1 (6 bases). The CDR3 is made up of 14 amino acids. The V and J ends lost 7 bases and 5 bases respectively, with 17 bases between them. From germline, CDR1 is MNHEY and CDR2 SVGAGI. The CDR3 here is CASTGPPRGETQYF. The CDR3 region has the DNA TGTGCCAGCACCGGGCCCCCAAGGGGGGAGACCCAGTACTTC.

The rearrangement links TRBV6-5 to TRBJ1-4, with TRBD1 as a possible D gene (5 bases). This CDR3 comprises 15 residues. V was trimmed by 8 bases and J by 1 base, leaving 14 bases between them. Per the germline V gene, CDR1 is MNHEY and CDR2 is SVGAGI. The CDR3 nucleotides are TGTGCCAGCGGAGGGATGACAGAAACTAATGAAAAACTGTTTTTT. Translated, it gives CASGGMTETNEKLFF.

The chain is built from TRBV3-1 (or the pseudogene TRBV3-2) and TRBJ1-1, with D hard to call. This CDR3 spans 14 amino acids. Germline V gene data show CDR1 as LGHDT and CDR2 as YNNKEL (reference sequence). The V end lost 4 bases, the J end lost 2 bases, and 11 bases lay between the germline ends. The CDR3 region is CASSLQGSNTEAFF. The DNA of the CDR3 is TGTGCCAGCAGCCTTCAAGGGAGTAACACTGAAGCTTTCTTT.

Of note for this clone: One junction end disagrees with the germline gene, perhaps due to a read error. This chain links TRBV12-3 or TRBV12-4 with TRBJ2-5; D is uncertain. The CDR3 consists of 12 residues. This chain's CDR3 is CASSLTGETRYF. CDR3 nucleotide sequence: TGTGCCAGCAGTTTAACTGGAGAGACCCGGTACTTC.

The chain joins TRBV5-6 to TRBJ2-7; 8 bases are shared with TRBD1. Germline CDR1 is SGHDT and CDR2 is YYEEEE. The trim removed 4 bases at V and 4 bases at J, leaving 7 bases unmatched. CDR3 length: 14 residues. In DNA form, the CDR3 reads TGTGCCAGCAGCGTAGGGACAGGAGCTTACGAGCAGTACTTC. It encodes CASSVGTGAYEQYF.

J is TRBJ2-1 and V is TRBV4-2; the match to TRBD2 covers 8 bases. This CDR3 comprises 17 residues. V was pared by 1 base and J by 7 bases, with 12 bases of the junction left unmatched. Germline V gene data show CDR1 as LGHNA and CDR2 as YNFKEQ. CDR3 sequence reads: CASSQGFERERGNEQFF. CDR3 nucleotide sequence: TGTGCCAGCAGCCAAGGGTTCGAGCGGGAGAGAGGGAATGAGCAGTTCTTC.

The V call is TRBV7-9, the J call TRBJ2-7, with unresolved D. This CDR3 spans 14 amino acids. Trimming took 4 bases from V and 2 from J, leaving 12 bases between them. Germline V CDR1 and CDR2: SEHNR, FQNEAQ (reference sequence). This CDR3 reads CASSSSRGTYEQYF. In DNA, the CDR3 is TGTGCCAGCAGCTCCTCGCGCGGTACCTACGAGCAGTACTTC.

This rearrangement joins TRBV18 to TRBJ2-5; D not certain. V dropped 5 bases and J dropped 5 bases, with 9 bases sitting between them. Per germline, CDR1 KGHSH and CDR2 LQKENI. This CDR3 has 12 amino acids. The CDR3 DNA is TGTGCCAGCTCAAGGCAGGCGGAGACCCAGTACTTC. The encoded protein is CASSRQAETQYF.

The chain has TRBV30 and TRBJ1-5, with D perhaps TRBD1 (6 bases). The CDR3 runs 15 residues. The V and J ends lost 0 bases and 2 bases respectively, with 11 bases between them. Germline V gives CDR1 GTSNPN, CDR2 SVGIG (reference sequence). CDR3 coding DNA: TGTGCCTGGAGTGTGCCAGGGGCGGGCAATCAGCCCCAGCATTTT. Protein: CAWSVPGAGNQPQHF.

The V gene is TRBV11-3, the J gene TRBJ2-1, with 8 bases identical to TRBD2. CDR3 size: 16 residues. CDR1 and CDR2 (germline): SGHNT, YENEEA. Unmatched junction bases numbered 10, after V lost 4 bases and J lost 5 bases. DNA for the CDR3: TGTGCCAGCAGCTCTCATAGGGCGGGAGGCCACAATGAGCAGTTCTTC. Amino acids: CASSSHRAGGHNEQFF.

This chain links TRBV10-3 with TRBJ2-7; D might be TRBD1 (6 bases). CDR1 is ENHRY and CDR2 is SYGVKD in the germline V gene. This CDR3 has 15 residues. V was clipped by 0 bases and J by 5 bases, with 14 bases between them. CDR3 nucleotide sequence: TGTGCCATCAGTGAGTCGACCACAGGGACCGACGAGCAGTACTTC. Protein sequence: CAISESTTGTDEQYF.

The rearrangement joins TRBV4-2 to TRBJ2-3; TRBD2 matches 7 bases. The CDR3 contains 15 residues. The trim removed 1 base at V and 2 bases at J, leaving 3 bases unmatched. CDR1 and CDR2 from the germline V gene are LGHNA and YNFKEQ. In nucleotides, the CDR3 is TGTGCCAGCAGCCAAGCTAGCGGAAACACAGATACGCAGTATTTT. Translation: CASSQASGNTDTQYF.

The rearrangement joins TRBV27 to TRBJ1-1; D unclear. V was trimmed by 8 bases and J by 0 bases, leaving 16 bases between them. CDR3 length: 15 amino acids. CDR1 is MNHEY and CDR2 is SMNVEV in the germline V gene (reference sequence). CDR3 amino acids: CASWLMSPVNTEAFF. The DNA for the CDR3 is TGTGCCAGCTGGTTAATGAGCCCCGTGAACACTGAAGCTTTCTTT.

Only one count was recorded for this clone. CDR3 amino acids: CATRDAGSESRGSPLHF. The CDR3 region has the DNA TGTGCCACCCGTGACGCGGGATCAGAGAGTAGGGGTTCACCCCTCCACTTT. The J gene is TRBJ1-6, the V gene TRBV10-3, with D perhaps TRBD1 (5 bases). V was cut by 10 bases and J by 9 bases, with 28 bases left in between. Germline CDR1 ENHRY, CDR2 SYGVKD. The CDR3 is made up of 17 amino acids.

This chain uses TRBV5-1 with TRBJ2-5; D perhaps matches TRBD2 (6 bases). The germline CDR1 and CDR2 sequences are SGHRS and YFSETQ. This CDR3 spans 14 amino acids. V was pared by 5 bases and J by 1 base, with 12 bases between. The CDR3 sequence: CASSDGTGQETQYF. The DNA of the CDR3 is TGCGCCAGCAGTGATGGGACTGGCCAAGAGACCCAGTACTTC.

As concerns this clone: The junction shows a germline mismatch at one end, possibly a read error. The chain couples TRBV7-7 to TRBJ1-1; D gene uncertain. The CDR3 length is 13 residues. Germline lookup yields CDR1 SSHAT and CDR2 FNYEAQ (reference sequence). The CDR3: CASSPSENTEAFF. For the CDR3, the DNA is TGTGCTAGCAGCCCGAGTGAGAACACTGAAGCTTTCTTT.

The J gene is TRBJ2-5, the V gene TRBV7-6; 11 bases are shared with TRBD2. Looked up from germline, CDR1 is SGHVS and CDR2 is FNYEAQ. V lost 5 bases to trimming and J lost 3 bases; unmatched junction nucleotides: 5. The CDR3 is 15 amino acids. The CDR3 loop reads CASSPLTSGKETQYF. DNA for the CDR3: TGTGCCAGCAGCCCTCTGACTAGCGGGAAAGAGACCCAGTACTTC.